Here is one T cell receptor beta chain with its context. The clone's antigen remains unknown. Base qualities are missing; no much larger clone stands one base away. At diagnosis, peripheral blood, uninvolved tumor-adjacent lung and tumor were collected and stored as a combination of fresh-frozen and FFPE material. For TCR repertoire profiling, the blood samples were analyzed as peripheral blood mononuclear cells. This sample was included in a study of T cells in localized non-small cell lung cancer (dated by TCRdb to about 2020). About the study as a whole: The study analyzed T cell repertoires of 200 to 300 early-stage NSCLC patients, comparing tumors and uninvolved tumor-adjacent lungs. The mean age of the NSCLC patients was 50 to 85 years, with 120 to 150 men and 95 to 110 women. All 250 or so NSCLC patients in the cohort were treatment-naive and had localized lung tumors that were resected.

V and J are truncated by 5 bases and 6 bases respectively, leaving an intervening sequence of 8 bases. The cysteine opens and the phenylalanine closes a CDR3 of 12 amino acids. Only CDR3 DNA remains: 36 bases, in frame from the first base. Per the germline V gene, LGHNA is the CDR1 and YNFKEQ is the CDR2. Study-level results and caveats: Uninvolved tumor-adjacent lung showed the highest T cell clonality, higher than tumor, which suggests more focused antigenic responses in the adjacent lung. Multi-region tumor sequencing was not performed, so intratumor heterogeneity could not be excluded. A median of around 60 of the top 100 tumor clones turned up in the paired uninvolved adjacent lung, and 25 to 35 of those clones also ranked among the top 100 of that same adjacent lung. Higher T cell density in blood was associated with longer overall survival, whereas higher clonality in adjacent lung was associated with shorter survival. Since the design was exploratory, TCR variables were selected using unadjusted p-values with no false-discovery rate correction.

TCR beta CDR3 regions were sequenced from DNA using the immunoSEQ Assay. The paper's data handling went like this. To compute T cell density, TCR beta template counts were normalized to usable DNA, which was estimated by amplifying housekeeping genes. Using the preseqR package, richness was estimated by extrapolating to 120,000 templates for tissue samples and 400,000 templates for PBMC samples. Clonality was taken to be one minus Pielou's evenness. Tissue-enriched TCRs were identified through differential abundance testing performed on productive amino-acid clonotypes, with a minimum total count of 5 and an alpha of 0.1. The Jaccard Index and the Morisita Overlap Index were used to quantify repertoire overlap between compartments. GLIPH clustered TCR beta CDR3s with public tetramer-defined viral CDR3s; viral motifs required at least three viral sequences plus V-gene enrichment. TCRdb mirrors the immuneACCESS table, restricted to in-frame sequences. Some clones are absent from its copies; in checked studies, under half trace to an unresolved V gene, and the reason for the others is unknown. From that table come the V and J calls and clone size; the DNA was used to work out D and trimming. In this sample the table shows 130,000 or so clones, roughly 90% of which occur a single time. Over 1.5% of the sample goes to the ten largest clones.

The sample in question was peripheral blood, obtained before any cancer treatment. The chain was built from TRBV4-2 and TRBJ2-1; the D segment cannot be called with confidence. The receptor was derived from a female donor of 60 years or more with stage I lung adenocarcinoma. CDR3 loop: CASSAQINEQFF. The nucleotides are TGTGCCAGCAGCGCACAGATCAATGAGCAGTTCTTC.